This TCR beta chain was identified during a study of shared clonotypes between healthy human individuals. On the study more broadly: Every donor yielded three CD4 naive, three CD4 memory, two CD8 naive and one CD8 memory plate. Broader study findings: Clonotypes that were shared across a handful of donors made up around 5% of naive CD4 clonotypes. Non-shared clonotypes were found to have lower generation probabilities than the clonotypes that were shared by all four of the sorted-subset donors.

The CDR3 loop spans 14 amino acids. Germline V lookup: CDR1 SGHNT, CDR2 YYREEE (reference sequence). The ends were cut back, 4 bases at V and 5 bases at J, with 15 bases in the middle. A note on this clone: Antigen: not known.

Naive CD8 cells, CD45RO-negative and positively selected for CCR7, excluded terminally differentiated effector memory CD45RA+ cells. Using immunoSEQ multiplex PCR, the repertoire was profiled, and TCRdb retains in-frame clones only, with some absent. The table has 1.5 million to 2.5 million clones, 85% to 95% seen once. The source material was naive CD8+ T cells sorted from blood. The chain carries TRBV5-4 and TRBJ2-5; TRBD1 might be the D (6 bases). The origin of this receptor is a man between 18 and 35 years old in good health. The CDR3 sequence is CASSGQQGRETQYF. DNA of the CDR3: TGTGCCAGCAGCGGGCAACAGGGTCGTGAGACCCAGTACTTC.